This T cell receptor (beta chain) is drawn from a study of cytomegalovirus exposure and HLA in healthy donors. Germline CDR1 reads SNHLY; CDR2 reads FYNNEI. The V gene lost 2 bases and the J gene lost 3 bases, with 10 bases spanning the gap. The CDR3 is 14 amino acids. The primer mix had 60 Vbeta and 13 Jbeta primers. Sequencing was performed with immunoSEQ multiplex PCR; in TCRdb, only in-frame clones are kept and a portion is missing. The repertoire has some 130,000 clones, roughly 80% of them found once; the top ten carry roughly 8.2%. Sequenced material: PBMCs. The receptor was derived from a woman between 45 and 65 years old in good health and CMV-seropositive. The V and J genes are TRBV2 and TRBJ1-1, with D perhaps TRBD1 (5 bases). This CDR3 is CASSEQGGDTEAFF. CDR3 bases: TGTGCCAGCAGTGAACAGGGTGGGGACACTGAAGCTTTCTTT.